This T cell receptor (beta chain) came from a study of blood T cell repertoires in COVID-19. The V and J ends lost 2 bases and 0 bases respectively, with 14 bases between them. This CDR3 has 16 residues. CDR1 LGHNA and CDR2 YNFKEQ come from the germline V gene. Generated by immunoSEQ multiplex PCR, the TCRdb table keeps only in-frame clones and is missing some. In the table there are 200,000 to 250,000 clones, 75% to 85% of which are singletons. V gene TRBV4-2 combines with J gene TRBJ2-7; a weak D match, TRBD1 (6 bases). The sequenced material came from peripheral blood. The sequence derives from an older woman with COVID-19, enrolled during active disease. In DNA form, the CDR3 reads TGTGCCAGCAGCCAAACGGACAGCCACGGCTCCTACGAGCAGTACTTC. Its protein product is CASSQTDSHGSYEQYF.